This paragraph reports one T cell receptor (beta chain). A second PCR, run for roughly 7 to 11 cycles, used a sample-barcoded 5' primer plus a J-beta primer mix. TCRdb recomputed calls from the 5' RACE reads with MiXCR, one row per CDR3 protein. The sample contains roughly 860,000 distinct CDR3 sequences, approximately 59% of which appear only once. The data derive from a study of blood T cells in healthy people across ages. The CDR3 has 15 residues. Per germline, CDR1 MNHEY and CDR2 SVGEGT. Trimming shortened V by 5 bases and J by 4 bases, and 15 bases separated the two germline ends. The specimen was blood. The sequence came from a man aged 25-45 years in good health. The gene calls are TRBV6-2 or TRBV6-3 and TRBJ1-5; no clear D. Written as DNA, the CDR3 is TGTGCCAGCAGTCCGGATGTCTGGGGAAATCAGCCCCAGCATTTT. Protein: CASSPDVWGNQPQHF.